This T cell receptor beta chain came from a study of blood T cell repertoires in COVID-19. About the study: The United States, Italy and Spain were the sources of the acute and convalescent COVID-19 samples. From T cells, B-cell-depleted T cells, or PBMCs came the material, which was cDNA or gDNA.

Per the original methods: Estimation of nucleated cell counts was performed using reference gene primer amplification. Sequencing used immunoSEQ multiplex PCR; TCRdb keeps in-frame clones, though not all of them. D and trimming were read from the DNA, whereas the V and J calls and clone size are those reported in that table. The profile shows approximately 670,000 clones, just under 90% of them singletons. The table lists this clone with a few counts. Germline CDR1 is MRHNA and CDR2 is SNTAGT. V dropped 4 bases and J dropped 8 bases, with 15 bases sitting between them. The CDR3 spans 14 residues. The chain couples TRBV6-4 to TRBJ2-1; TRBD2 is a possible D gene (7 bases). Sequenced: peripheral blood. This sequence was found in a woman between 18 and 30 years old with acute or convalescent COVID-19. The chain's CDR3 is CASSGGREGDEQFF. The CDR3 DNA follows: TGTGCCAGCAGTGGAGGCAGGGAGGGGGATGAGCAGTTCTTC.